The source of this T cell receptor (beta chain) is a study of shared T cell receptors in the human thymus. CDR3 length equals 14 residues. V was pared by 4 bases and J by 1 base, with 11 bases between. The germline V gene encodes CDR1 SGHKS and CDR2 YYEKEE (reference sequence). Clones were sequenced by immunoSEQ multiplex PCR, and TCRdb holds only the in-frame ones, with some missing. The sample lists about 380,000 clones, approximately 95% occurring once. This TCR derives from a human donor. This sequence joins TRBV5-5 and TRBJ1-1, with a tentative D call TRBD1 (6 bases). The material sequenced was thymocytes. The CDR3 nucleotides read TGTGCCAGCAGCCCTAGAGGGGGGAACACTGAAGCTTTCTTT. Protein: CASSPRGGNTEAFF.